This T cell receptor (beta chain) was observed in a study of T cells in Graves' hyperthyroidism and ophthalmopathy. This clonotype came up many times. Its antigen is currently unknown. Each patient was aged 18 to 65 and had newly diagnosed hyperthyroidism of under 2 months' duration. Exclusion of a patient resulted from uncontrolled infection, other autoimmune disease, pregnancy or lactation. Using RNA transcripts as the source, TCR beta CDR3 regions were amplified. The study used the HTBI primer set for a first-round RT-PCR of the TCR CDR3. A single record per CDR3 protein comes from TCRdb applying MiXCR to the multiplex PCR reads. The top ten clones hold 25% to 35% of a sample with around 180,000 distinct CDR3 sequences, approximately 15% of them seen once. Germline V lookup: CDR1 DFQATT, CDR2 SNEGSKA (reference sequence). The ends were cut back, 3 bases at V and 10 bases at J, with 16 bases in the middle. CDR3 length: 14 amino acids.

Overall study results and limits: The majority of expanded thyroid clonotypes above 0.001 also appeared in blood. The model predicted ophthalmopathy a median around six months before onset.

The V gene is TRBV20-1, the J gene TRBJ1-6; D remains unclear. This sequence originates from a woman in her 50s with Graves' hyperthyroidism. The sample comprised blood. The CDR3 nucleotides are TGCAGTGCTAGGATGGGTGCGGGGAACTCACCCCTCCACTTT. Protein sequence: CSARMGAGNSPLHF.